These 8 T cell receptor beta chains came from one sample sequenced in a study of cytomegalovirus exposure and HLA in healthy donors. Only in-frame clones appear in the TCRdb table, and some are missing; sequencing was by immunoSEQ multiplex PCR. The sample has about 130,000 clones; approximately 84% are singletons. The sequenced sample was PBMCs. The receptors originated from a man under 40 in good health and CMV-seropositive.

The CDR3 protein is CASSAGYPNQPQHF. The DNA for the CDR3 is TGTGCCAGCAGTGCAGGTTACCCCAATCAGCCCCAGCATTTT. The chain combines TRBV6-6 with TRBJ1-5; no firm D call. Germline loops: CDR1 MNHNY, CDR2 SVGAGI (reference sequence). V lost 5 bases and J lost 3, with 11 bases in between. This CDR3 spans 14 amino acids.

V and J are TRBV18 and TRBJ2-3, with 8 bases identical to TRBD2. J lost 1 base, V lost 3 bases, and 9 bases had no gene match. The CDR3 totals 17 residues. Germline CDR1 and CDR2: KGHSH and LQKENI. For the CDR3, the DNA is TGTGCCAGCTCACCTAGTATCAGAGCGGGGGGCACAGATACGCAGTATTTT. It codes for CASSPSIRAGGTDTQYF.

The gene calls are TRBV30 and TRBJ2-4; D is perhaps TRBD2 (5 bases). The CDR3 loop spans 14 amino acids. Between the trimmed V and J ends, which lost 3 bases and 0 bases, there was a span of 9 bases. CDR1 and CDR2 (germline): GTSNPN, SVGIG (reference sequence). The CDR3 here is CAWSEGLAKNIQYF. CDR3 DNA sequence: TGTGCCTGGAGCGAGGGCCTAGCCAAAAACATTCAGTACTTC. Full variable domain (remainder filled in from reference TRBV30 and TRBJ2-4): SQTIHQWPATLVQPVGSPLSLECTVEGTSNPNLYWYRQAAGRGLQLLFYSVGIGQISSEVPQNLSASRPQDRQFILSSKKLLLSDSGFYLCAWSEGLAKNIQYFGAGTRLSVL.

This chain joins TRBV9 and TRBJ2-5; D possibly corresponds to TRBD2 (6 bases). V lost 2 bases and J lost 1, with 9 bases in between. Germline CDR1 and CDR2: SGDLS and YYNGEE. This CDR3 contains 14 residues. CDR3 nucleotides: TGTGCCAGCAGCGTCCGGGGGTCCCAAGAGACCCAGTACTTC. It yields the protein CASSVRGSQETQYF.

This CDR3 is CASTQTGTNYGYTF. The CDR3 DNA sequence: TGCGCCAGCACCCAGACAGGGACTAACTATGGCTACACCTTC. The gene calls are TRBV5-1 and TRBJ1-2, with TRBD1 matching over 7 bases. The CDR3 is made up of 14 amino acids. V lost 6 bases to trimming and J lost 0 bases; unmatched junction nucleotides: 5. Germline assignment: CDR1 SGHRS and CDR2 YFSETQ.

Here the CDR3 reads CASSEASAEAFF. The CDR3 DNA reads TGCGCCAGCAGTGAGGCGTCCGCTGAAGCTTTCTTT. This sequence joins TRBV10-1 and TRBJ1-1; D is undetermined. The CDR3 has 12 residues. Trimming cost V 2 bases and J 6 bases, with 7 bases left between them. CDR1 and CDR2 from the germline V gene are WNHNN and SYGVQD (reference sequence).

This clone occurred a few times. This chain's CDR3 is CASSRSRGNQPQHF. The CDR3 DNA reads TGTGCCAGCAGTCGGTCCCGGGGCAATCAGCCCCAGCATTTT. J is TRBJ1-5 and V is TRBV2; D ambiguous. There are 14 residues in the CDR3. V was clipped by 5 bases and J by 2 bases, with 10 bases between them. CDR1 and CDR2 (germline): SNHLY, FYNNEI.

This clone has just one count. The V call is TRBV5-6, the J call TRBJ2-1; weak D call: TRBD2 (6 bases). The CDR3 length is 16 residues. The V gene lost 4 bases and the J gene lost 8 bases, with 22 bases spanning the gap. Germline V gives CDR1 SGHDT, CDR2 YYEEEE. The CDR3 DNA reads TGTGCCAGCAGCCGACGTATGACGGGAGACGGCCATGAGCAGTTCTTC. Translating it yields CASSRRMTGDGHEQFF.